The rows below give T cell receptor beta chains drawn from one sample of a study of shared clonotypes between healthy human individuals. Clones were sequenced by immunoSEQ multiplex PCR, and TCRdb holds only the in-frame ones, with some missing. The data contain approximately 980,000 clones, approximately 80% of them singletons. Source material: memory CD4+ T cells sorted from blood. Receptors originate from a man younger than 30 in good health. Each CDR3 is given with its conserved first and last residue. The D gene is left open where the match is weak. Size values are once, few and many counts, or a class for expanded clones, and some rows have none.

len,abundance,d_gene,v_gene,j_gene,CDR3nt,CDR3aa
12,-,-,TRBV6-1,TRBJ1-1,TGTGCCAGCAGTGAATTGGGGCAAAAAGCTTTCTTT,CASSELGQKAFF
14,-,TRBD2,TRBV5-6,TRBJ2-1,TGTGCCAGCAGCTCCCCCGGGACTAGCGGACTGCAGTTCTTC,CASSSPGTSGLQFF
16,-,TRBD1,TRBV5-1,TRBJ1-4,TGCGCCAGCAGGTCCGGGACAGGGAGGGCTAATGAAAAACTGTTTTTT,CASRSGTGRANEKLFF
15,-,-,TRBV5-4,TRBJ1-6,TGTGCCAGCAGCAGATCGGGGGCAGACAATTCACCCCTCCACTTT,CASSRSGADNSPLHF
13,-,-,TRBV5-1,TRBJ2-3,TGCGCCAGCAGCACGGGACTCACAGATACGCAGTATTTT,CASSTGLTDTQYF
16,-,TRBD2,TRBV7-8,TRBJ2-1,TGTGCCAGCAGCTCCATTGGACTAGACTCCTACAATGAGCAGTTCTTC,CASSSIGLDSYNEQFF
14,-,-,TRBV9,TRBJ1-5,TGTGCCAGCAGCGTAGGGTTGGGCAATCAGCCCCAGCATTTT,CASSVGLGNQPQHF
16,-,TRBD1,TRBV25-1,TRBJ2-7,TGTGCCAGCAGTGACGGACAGGGAACTAACCCCTACGAGCAGTACTTC,CASSDGQGTNPYEQYF
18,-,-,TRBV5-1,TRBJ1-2,TGCGCCAGCAGCTCCTCCGGGACACCCCGCGCTTCCGGCTATGGCTACACCTTC,CASSSSGTPRASGYGYTF
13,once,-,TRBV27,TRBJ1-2,TGTGCCAGCAGCCCAACAGGGACTTGGGGCTACACCTTC,CASSPTGTWGYTF